This TCR beta chain is from a study of T cell responses to AZD1222 COVID-19 vaccine. About the research overall: The analysis combined second doses at about 4 or about 12 weeks.

The repertoire was sequenced with immunoSEQ multiplex PCR; TCRdb's copy has only in-frame clones and lacks some. The sample includes 180,000 or so clones, 85% to 95% of them seen just once. Overall study results and limits: Increases in Spike-specific TCR breadth and depth were seen after two AZD1222 doses. A reported finding is that nearly half of spike-specific TCRs target unmutated variant regions. Spike-spanning, vaccine-associated CD4 TCRs were dominant at 160-218 and 743-854.

In the case of this clone: Its antigen remains unknown.

The length of the CDR3 is 14 residues. V was pared by 4 bases and J by 3 bases, with 9 bases between. The germline CDR1 and CDR2 sequences are SNHLY and FYNNEI. The receptor was isolated from an adult in good health. V and J are TRBV2 and TRBJ1-4; D is unclear. The specimen was peripheral blood, collected on day 0 of AZD1222 vaccination. The CDR3 sequence is CASSVGGANEKLFF. CDR3 in DNA: TGTGCCAGCAGTGTGGGAGGAGCTAATGAAAAACTGTTTTTT.